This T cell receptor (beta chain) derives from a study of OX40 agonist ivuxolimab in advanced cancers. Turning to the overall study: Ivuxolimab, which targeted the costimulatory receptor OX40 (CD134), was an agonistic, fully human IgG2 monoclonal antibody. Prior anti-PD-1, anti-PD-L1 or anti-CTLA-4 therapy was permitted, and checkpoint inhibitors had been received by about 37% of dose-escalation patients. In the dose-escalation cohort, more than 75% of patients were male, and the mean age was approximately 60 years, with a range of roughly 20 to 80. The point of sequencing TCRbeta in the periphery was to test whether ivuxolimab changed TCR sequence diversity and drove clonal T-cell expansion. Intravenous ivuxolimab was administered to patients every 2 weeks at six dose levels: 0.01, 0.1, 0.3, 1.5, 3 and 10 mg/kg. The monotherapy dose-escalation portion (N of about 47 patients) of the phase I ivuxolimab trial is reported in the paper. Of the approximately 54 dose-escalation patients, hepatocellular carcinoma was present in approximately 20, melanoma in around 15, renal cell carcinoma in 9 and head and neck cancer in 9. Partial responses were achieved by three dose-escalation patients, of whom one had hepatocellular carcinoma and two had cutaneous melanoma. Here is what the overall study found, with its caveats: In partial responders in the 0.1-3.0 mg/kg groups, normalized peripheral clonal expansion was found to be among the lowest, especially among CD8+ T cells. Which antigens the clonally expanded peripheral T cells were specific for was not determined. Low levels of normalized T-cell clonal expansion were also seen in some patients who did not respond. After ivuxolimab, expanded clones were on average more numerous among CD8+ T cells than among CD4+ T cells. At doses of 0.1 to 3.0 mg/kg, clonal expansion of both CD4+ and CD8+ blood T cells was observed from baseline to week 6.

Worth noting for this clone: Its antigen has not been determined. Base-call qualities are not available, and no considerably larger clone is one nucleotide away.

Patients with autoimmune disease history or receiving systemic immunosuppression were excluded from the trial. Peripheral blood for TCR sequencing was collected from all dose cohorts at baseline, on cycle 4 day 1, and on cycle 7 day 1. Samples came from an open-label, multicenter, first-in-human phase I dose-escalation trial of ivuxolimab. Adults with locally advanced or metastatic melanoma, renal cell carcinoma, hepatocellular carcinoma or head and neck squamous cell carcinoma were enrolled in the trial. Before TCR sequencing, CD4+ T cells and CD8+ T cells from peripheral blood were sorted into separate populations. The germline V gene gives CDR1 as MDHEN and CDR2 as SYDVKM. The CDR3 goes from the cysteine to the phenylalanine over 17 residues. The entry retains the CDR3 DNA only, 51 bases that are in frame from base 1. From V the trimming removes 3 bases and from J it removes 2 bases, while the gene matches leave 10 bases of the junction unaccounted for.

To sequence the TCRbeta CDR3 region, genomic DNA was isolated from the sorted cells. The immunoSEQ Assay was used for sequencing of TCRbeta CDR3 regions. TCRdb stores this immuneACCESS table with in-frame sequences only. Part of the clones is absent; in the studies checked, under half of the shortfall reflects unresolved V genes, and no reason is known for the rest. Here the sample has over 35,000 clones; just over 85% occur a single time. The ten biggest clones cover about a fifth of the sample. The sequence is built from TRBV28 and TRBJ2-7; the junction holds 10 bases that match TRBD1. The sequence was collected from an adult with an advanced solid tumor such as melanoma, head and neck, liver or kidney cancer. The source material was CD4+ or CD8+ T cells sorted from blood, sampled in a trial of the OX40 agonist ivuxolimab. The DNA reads TGTGCCAGCAGTTTTCGGGACAGGGGCCCCCTCACCTACGAGCAGTACTTC. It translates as CASSFRDRGPLTYEQYF.